This is a list of T cell receptor beta chains from one sample in a study of glioma-infiltrating T cells. Each CDR3 protein is one row after TCRdb ran MiXCR on the multiplex PCR reads. The profile covers some 4,200 distinct CDR3 sequences, with approximately 20% appearing a single time and around 7.9% taken by the ten largest. What was sequenced was glioma tissue, nonneoplastic brain tissue, or PBMCs (not recorded which). The source of these receptors is a human donor with low-grade glioma or glioblastoma, undergoing nonglioma brain surgery, or in good health (not recorded which). The CDR3 runs from the conserved cysteine through the conserved F or W. Fields, in order: J gene, V gene, clone size, D gene, CDR3 protein, CDR3 DNA. The D gene is left open where the match is weak. Only part of the rows carry a size: once, few, many, or a class if the clone is expanded.

J gene: TRBJ1-4; V gene: TRBV4-1; clone size: many; D gene: TRBD1; CDR3 protein: CASSQDELGRGYPEKLFF; CDR3 DNA: TGCGCCAGCAGCCAAGACGAATTGGGCAGGGGGTATCCGGAAAAACTGTTTTTT
J gene: TRBJ2-3; V gene: TRBV7-3; clone size: medium-sized; D gene: -; CDR3 protein: CASSDLAGTDTQYF; CDR3 DNA: TGTGCCAGCAGCGATCTAGCAGGCACAGATACGCAGTATTTT
J gene: TRBJ2-2; V gene: TRBV14; clone size: many; D gene: -; CDR3 protein: CASSHSRDFNTGELLF; CDR3 DNA: TGTGCCAGCAGCCACAGCCGTGACTTCAACACCGGGGAGCTGCTTTTT
J gene: TRBJ1-1; V gene: TRBV12-3/TRBV12-4; clone size: few; D gene: TRBD1; CDR3 protein: CASRQGMGTEAFF; CDR3 DNA: TGTGCCAGCAGACAGGGGATGGGCACTGAAGCTTTCTTT
J gene: TRBJ2-3; V gene: TRBV12-3/TRBV12-4; clone size: many; D gene: -; CDR3 protein: CASSTGGRDTQYF; CDR3 DNA: TGTGCCAGCAGCACCGGGGGTCGGGATACGCAGTATTTT
J gene: TRBJ1-4; V gene: TRBV9; clone size: many; D gene: -; CDR3 protein: CASSASPSIQGDNEKLFF; CDR3 DNA: TGTGCCAGCAGCGCTAGTCCCTCGATCCAGGGAGATAATGAAAAACTGTTTTTT
J gene: TRBJ2-5; V gene: TRBV4-1; clone size: medium-sized; D gene: -; CDR3 protein: CASSQGPGQETQYF; CDR3 DNA: TGCGCCAGCAGCCAAGGCCCAGGGCAAGAGACCCAGTACTTC
J gene: TRBJ2-1; V gene: TRBV2; clone size: many; D gene: TRBD1; CDR3 protein: CASRLSQRQGPTNEQFF; CDR3 DNA: TGTGCCAGCAGACTTTCTCAAAGACAGGGGCCGACCAATGAGCAGTTCTTC
J gene: TRBJ2-5; V gene: TRBV5-1; clone size: many; D gene: TRBD1; CDR3 protein: CASSEGQIQETQYF; CDR3 DNA: TGCGCCAGCAGCGAGGGACAGATCCAAGAGACCCAGTACTTC
J gene: TRBJ2-5; V gene: TRBV2; clone size: -; D gene: TRBD2; CDR3 protein: CASSERFGTSISETQYF; CDR3 DNA: TGTGCCAGCAGTGAACGTTTCGGGACTAGTATTTCTGAGACCCAGTACTTC
J gene: TRBJ2-1; V gene: TRBV20-1; clone size: large; D gene: -; CDR3 protein: CSASTSSYNEQFF; CDR3 DNA: TGCAGTGCTAGTACCAGCTCCTACAATGAGCAGTTCTTC
J gene: TRBJ1-2; V gene: TRBV19; clone size: many; D gene: -; CDR3 protein: CASSIGGEGTGFGYTF; CDR3 DNA: TGTGCCAGTAGTATTGGTGGAGAGGGGACGGGGTTCGGCTACACCTTC
J gene: TRBJ2-5; V gene: TRBV7-3; clone size: many; D gene: -; CDR3 protein: CASSLGSGTHQETQYF; CDR3 DNA: TGTGCCAGCAGCTTGGGGTCCGGGACACACCAAGAGACCCAGTACTTC
J gene: TRBJ2-5; V gene: TRBV6-1; clone size: medium-sized; D gene: -; CDR3 protein: CASSSTATQETQYF; CDR3 DNA: TGTGCCAGCAGCTCCACCGCCACTCAAGAGACCCAGTACTTC
J gene: TRBJ2-3; V gene: TRBV4-1; clone size: once; D gene: TRBD2; CDR3 protein: CASSQLAGVTDTQYF; CDR3 DNA: TGCGCCAGCAGCCAACTAGCGGGGGTCACAGATACGCAGTATTTT
J gene: TRBJ2-1; V gene: TRBV28; clone size: -; D gene: -; CDR3 protein: CASGASSYNEQFF; CDR3 DNA: TGTGCCAGCGGGGCTAGCTCCTACAATGAGCAGTTCTTC
J gene: TRBJ1-1; V gene: TRBV19; clone size: medium-sized; D gene: -; CDR3 protein: CASSTYGGSVNTEAFF; CDR3 DNA: TGTGCCAGTAGTACCTACGGGGGCAGCGTGAACACTGAAGCTTTCTTT
J gene: TRBJ2-3; V gene: TRBV4-1; clone size: medium-sized; D gene: -; CDR3 protein: CASSQGPRLGTDTQYF; CDR3 DNA: TGCGCCAGCAGCCAAGGCCCCCGTCTTGGCACAGATACGCAGTATTTT
J gene: TRBJ2-1; V gene: TRBV6-1; clone size: medium-sized; D gene: TRBD2; CDR3 protein: CASSLLAGDTYNEQFF; CDR3 DNA: TGTGCCAGCAGCTTACTAGCGGGGGATACCTACAATGAGCAGTTCTTC
J gene: TRBJ2-1; V gene: TRBV5-4; clone size: many; D gene: -; CDR3 protein: CASSLIGWGDEQFF; CDR3 DNA: TGTGCCAGCAGCTTAATTGGGTGGGGGGATGAGCAGTTCTTC
J gene: TRBJ2-3; V gene: TRBV7-9; clone size: medium-sized; D gene: TRBD2; CDR3 protein: CASSTLAGTTDTQYF; CDR3 DNA: TGTGCCAGCAGCACTTTAGCGGGGACCACAGATACGCAGTATTTT
J gene: TRBJ1-1; V gene: TRBV4-1; clone size: medium-sized; D gene: TRBD1; CDR3 protein: CASSHYTGANTEAFF; CDR3 DNA: TGCGCCAGCAGCCATTACACAGGGGCGAACACTGAAGCTTTCTTT
J gene: TRBJ1-2; V gene: TRBV6-6; clone size: -; D gene: TRBD1; CDR3 protein: CASRKGQAPYGYTF; CDR3 DNA: TGTGCCAGCAGGAAGGGACAGGCCCCCTATGGCTACACCTTC
J gene: TRBJ2-5; V gene: TRBV4-1; clone size: medium-sized; D gene: -; CDR3 protein: CASSQERGPTETQYF; CDR3 DNA: TGCGCCAGCAGCCAAGAGCGGGGGCCGACAGAGACCCAGTACTTC
J gene: TRBJ2-1; V gene: TRBV18; clone size: medium-sized; D gene: TRBD2; CDR3 protein: CASSLLAGNNNEQFF; CDR3 DNA: TGTGCCAGCTCATTACTAGCGGGGAACAACAATGAGCAGTTCTTC
J gene: TRBJ1-2; V gene: TRBV12-3/TRBV12-4; clone size: many; D gene: -; CDR3 protein: CASSTSTRGGYTF; CDR3 DNA: TGTGCCAGCAGTACCTCTACGAGGGGTGGCTACACCTTC
J gene: TRBJ1-2; V gene: TRBV2; clone size: many; D gene: -; CDR3 protein: CASSEARAGEGYTF; CDR3 DNA: TGTGCCAGCAGTGAAGCGCGGGCAGGGGAGGGCTACACCTTC
J gene: TRBJ1-2; V gene: TRBV4-1; clone size: medium-sized; D gene: TRBD1; CDR3 protein: CASSQGIGTGDGYTF; CDR3 DNA: TGCGCCAGCAGCCAAGGGATCGGGACAGGGGATGGCTACACCTTC
J gene: TRBJ1-1; V gene: TRBV11-3; clone size: many; D gene: -; CDR3 protein: CASSLEEWQENTEAFF; CDR3 DNA: TGTGCCAGCAGCTTAGAAGAGTGGCAGGAGAACACTGAAGCTTTCTTT
J gene: TRBJ2-7; V gene: TRBV5-1; clone size: many; D gene: TRBD1; CDR3 protein: CASSTLQGSYEQYF; CDR3 DNA: TGCGCCAGCAGCACCCTACAGGGGTCCTACGAGCAGTACTTC
J gene: TRBJ1-2; V gene: TRBV19; clone size: many; D gene: -; CDR3 protein: CASSIGAGANYGYTF; CDR3 DNA: TGTGCCAGTAGTATAGGGGCAGGAGCTAACTATGGCTACACCTTC
J gene: TRBJ1-3; V gene: TRBV2; clone size: medium-sized; D gene: -; CDR3 protein: CASSTDADSGNTIYF; CDR3 DNA: TGTGCCAGCAGTACGGACGCAGACTCTGGAAACACCATATATTTT
J gene: TRBJ1-5; V gene: TRBV4-1; clone size: medium-sized; D gene: TRBD1; CDR3 protein: CASSQDKGAGNQPQHF; CDR3 DNA: TGCGCCAGCAGCCAAGATAAGGGGGCGGGCAATCAGCCCCAGCATTTT
J gene: TRBJ1-6; V gene: TRBV30; clone size: many; D gene: -; CDR3 protein: CAWSTWGDTGGAPLHF; CDR3 DNA: TGTGCCTGGAGTACATGGGGGGACACCGGAGGAGCACCCCTCCACTTT
J gene: TRBJ2-3; V gene: TRBV7-9; clone size: -; D gene: -; CDR3 protein: CASGLPIDGDTQYF; CDR3 DNA: TGTGCCAGCGGCTTACCAATCGACGGCGACACGCAGTATTTT
J gene: TRBJ1-2; V gene: TRBV20-1; clone size: once; D gene: -; CDR3 protein: CSALVIALNYGYTF; CDR3 DNA: TGCAGTGCCCTGGTCATAGCCCTAAACTATGGCTACACCTTC
J gene: TRBJ2-1; V gene: TRBV6-2/TRBV6-3; clone size: -; D gene: -; CDR3 protein: CASSHYANPHKQLF; CDR3 DNA: TGTGCCAGCAGCCACTACGCCAACCCTCATAAGCAGCTCTTC
J gene: TRBJ2-5; V gene: TRBV18; clone size: -; D gene: -; CDR3 protein: CATSPLPGRGKQTQYF; CDR3 DNA: TGTGCCACCTCACCCCTCCCAGGACGGGGAAAGCAGACCCAGTACTTC
J gene: TRBJ2-7; V gene: TRBV25-1; clone size: large; D gene: -; CDR3 protein: CASGGSYEQYF; CDR3 DNA: TGTGCCAGCGGGGGCTCCTACGAGCAGTACTTC
J gene: TRBJ2-3; V gene: TRBV7-3; clone size: medium-sized; D gene: TRBD2; CDR3 protein: CASSSSGGSADTQYF; CDR3 DNA: TGTGCCAGCAGTTCTAGCGGGGGAAGCGCAGATACGCAGTATTTT
J gene: TRBJ1-1; V gene: TRBV10-2; clone size: many; D gene: -; CDR3 protein: CASSQGLVTEAFF; CDR3 DNA: TGCGCCAGCAGCCAGGGACTGGTCACTGAAGCTTTCTTT
J gene: TRBJ2-5; V gene: TRBV3-1; clone size: many; D gene: -; CDR3 protein: CASSLRGSGSF; CDR3 DNA: TGTGCCAGCAGCCTTCGGGGGTCGGGGTCCTTC
J gene: TRBJ1-1; V gene: TRBV20-1; clone size: -; D gene: TRBD1; CDR3 protein: CSARDLRTGNTEAFF; CDR3 DNA: TGCAGTGCTAGAGATCTTAGGACAGGGAACACTGAAGCTTTCTTT
J gene: TRBJ1-1; V gene: TRBV7-9; clone size: many; D gene: -; CDR3 protein: CASSGEQGGLTEAFF; CDR3 DNA: TGTGCCAGCAGCGGGGAACAGGGCGGGTTGACTGAAGCTTTCTTT
J gene: TRBJ2-3; V gene: TRBV2; clone size: medium-sized; D gene: TRBD2; CDR3 protein: CASGTRTDTQYF; CDR3 DNA: TGTGCCAGCGGGACTAGGACAGATACGCAGTATTTT
J gene: TRBJ2-3; V gene: TRBV3-1; clone size: many; D gene: -; CDR3 protein: CASSQGSGVVADTQYF; CDR3 DNA: TGTGCCAGCAGCCAGGGGTCTGGCGTGGTGGCAGATACGCAGTATTTT
J gene: TRBJ2-5; V gene: TRBV29-1; clone size: -; D gene: -; CDR3 protein: CSVVPGGQETQYF; CDR3 DNA: TGCAGCGTTGTTCCCGGGGGCCAAGAGACCCAGTACTTC
J gene: TRBJ2-3; V gene: TRBV2; clone size: many; D gene: TRBD1; CDR3 protein: CASSVGTDNTDTQYF; CDR3 DNA: TGTGCCAGCAGTGTGGGGACAGATAACACAGATACGCAGTATTTT
J gene: TRBJ1-6; V gene: TRBV28; clone size: -; D gene: -; CDR3 protein: CASSLPGRGNSPLHF; CDR3 DNA: TGTGCCAGCAGTCTCCCGGGACGAGGGAATTCACCCCTCCACTTT
J gene: TRBJ2-5; V gene: TRBV20-1; clone size: medium-sized; D gene: TRBD2; CDR3 protein: CSASVRGGASETQYF; CDR3 DNA: TGCAGTGCTAGCGTTCGCGGGGGGGCGTCGGAGACCCAGTACTTC
J gene: TRBJ1-4; V gene: TRBV4-1; clone size: many; D gene: -; CDR3 protein: CASSQDRVSTNEKLFF; CDR3 DNA: TGCGCCAGCAGCCAAGACAGGGTTTCAACTAATGAAAAACTGTTTTTT
J gene: TRBJ1-1; V gene: TRBV5-4; clone size: many; D gene: TRBD1; CDR3 protein: CASSTEEGAPPNTEAFF; CDR3 DNA: TGTGCCAGCAGCACCGAGGAGGGGGCACCACCGAACACTGAAGCTTTCTTT
J gene: TRBJ2-5; V gene: TRBV11-2; clone size: many; D gene: -; CDR3 protein: CASSFLSETQYF; CDR3 DNA: TGTGCCAGCAGCTTCCTCTCAGAGACCCAGTACTTC
J gene: TRBJ1-1; V gene: TRBV30; clone size: few; D gene: -; CDR3 protein: CAWTPGYMTGNTEAFF; CDR3 DNA: TGTGCCTGGACTCCTGGCTATATGACGGGGAACACTGAAGCTTTCTTT
J gene: TRBJ2-6; V gene: TRBV7-9; clone size: many; D gene: TRBD1; CDR3 protein: CASSLWDRGSGANVLTF; CDR3 DNA: TGTGCCAGCAGCTTGTGGGACAGGGGCTCTGGGGCCAACGTCCTGACTTTC